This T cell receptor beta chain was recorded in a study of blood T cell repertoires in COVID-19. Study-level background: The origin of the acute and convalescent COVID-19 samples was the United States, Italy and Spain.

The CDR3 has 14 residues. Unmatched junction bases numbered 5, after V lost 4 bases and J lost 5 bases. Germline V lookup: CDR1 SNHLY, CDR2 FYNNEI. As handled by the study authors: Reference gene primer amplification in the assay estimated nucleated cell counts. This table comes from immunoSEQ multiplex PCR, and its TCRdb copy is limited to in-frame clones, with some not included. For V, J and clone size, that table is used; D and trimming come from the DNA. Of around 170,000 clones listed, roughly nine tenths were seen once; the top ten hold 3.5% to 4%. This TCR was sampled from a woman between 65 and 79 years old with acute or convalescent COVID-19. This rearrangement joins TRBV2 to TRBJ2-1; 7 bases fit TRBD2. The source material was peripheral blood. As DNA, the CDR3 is TGTGCCAGCAGTGGCGGGAGCCTCCACAATGAGCAGTTCTTC. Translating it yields CASSGGSLHNEQFF.